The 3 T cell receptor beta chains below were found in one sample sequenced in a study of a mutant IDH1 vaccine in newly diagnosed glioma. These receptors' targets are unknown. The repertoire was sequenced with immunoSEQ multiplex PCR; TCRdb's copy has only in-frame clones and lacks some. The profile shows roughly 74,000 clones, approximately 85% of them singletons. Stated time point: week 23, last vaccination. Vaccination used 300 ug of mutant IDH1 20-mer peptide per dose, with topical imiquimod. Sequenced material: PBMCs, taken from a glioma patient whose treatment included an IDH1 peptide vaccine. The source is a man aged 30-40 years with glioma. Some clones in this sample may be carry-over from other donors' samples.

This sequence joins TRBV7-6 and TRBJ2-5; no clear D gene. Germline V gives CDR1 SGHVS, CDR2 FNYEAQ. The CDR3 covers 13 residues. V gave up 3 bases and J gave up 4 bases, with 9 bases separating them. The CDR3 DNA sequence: TGTGCCAGCAGCTTTACACGGGTAGAGACCCAGTACTTC. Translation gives CASSFTRVETQYF.

The CDR3 DNA follows: TGTGCCAGCAGTGGTTGGACAGGGCTAGATGAGCAGTTCTTC. This codes for CASSGWTGLDEQFF. The V and J genes are TRBV6-1 and TRBJ2-1; 8 bases are a match to TRBD1. Germline V gene data show CDR1 as MNHNS and CDR2 as SASEGT. This CDR3 comprises 14 residues. With 4 bases clipped from V and 8 bases from J, the junction kept 7 bases outside the gene matches.

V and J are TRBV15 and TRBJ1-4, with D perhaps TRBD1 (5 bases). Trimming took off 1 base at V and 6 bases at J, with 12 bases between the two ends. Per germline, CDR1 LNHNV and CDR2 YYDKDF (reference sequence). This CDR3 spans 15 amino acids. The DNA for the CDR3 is TGTGCCACCAGCAGAGTAGTTGGGGCGGATGAAAAACTGTTTTTT. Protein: CATSRVVGADEKLFF.